This T cell receptor beta chain stems from a study of cytomegalovirus exposure and HLA in healthy donors. The germline CDR1 and CDR2 sequences are MGHDK and SYGVNS. There are 16 residues in the CDR3. Between the trimmed V and J ends, which lost 1 base and 3 bases, there was a span of 12 bases. About this clone itself: Its target is not known.

General study points: In vitro work confirmed that a few CMV-associated chains recognize CMV antigens. TCR beta sequences numbering 15,000 to 20,000 were associated with HLA alleles at 0.05 false discovery rate in a later analysis. High specificity and sensitivity for cytomegalovirus status were reported for the classifier.

With 60 Vbeta and 13 Jbeta primers, the PCR was carried out. Libraries were prepared by immunoSEQ multiplex PCR; TCRdb keeps only in-frame clonotypes and omits some of them. The sample has around 150,000 clones, 70% to 75% seen once; the top ten hold about 4.7%. The specimen sequenced was PBMCs. This TCR was sampled from a young man in good health and CMV-seropositive. The rearrangement joins TRBV25-1 to TRBJ2-2, with D tentatively TRBD1 (5 bases). CDR3 sequence: CASSESIRADTGELFF. CDR3 DNA sequence: TGTGCCAGCAGTGAATCAATCAGGGCTGACACCGGGGAGCTGTTTTTT.